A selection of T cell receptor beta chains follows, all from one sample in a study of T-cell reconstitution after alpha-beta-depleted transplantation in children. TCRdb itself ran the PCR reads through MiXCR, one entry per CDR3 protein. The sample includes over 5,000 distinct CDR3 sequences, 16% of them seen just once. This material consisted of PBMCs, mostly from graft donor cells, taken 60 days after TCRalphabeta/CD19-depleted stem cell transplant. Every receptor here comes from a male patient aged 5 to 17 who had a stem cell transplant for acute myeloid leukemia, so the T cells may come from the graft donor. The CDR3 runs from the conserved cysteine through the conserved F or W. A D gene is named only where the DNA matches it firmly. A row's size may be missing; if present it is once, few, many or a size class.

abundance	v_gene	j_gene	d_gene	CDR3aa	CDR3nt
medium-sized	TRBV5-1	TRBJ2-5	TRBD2	CASSPQKGLAGGRETQYF	TGCGCCAGCAGCCCACAAAAGGGACTAGCGGGAGGTCGAGAGACCCAGTACTTC
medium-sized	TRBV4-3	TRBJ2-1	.	CASNPGGNEQFF	TGCGCCAGCAACCCTGGTGGCAATGAGCAGTTCTTC
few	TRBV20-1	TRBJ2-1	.	CSARPRGRTQFF	TGCAGTGCTAGACCGAGGGGTCGGACGCAGTTCTTC
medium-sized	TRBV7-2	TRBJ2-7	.	CASSAGTPTMYEQYF	TGTGCCAGCAGCGCCGGGACCCCCACTATGTACGAGCAGTACTTC
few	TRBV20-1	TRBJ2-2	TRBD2	CSASRLAGVSTGELFF	TGCAGTGCTAGTCGACTAGCGGGAGTTAGCACCGGGGAGCTGTTTTTT
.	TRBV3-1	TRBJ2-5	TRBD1	CASSPARGRLPNQETQYF	TGTGCCAGCAGCCCTGCGAGGGGGCGCCTCCCAAACCAAGAGACCCAGTACTTC
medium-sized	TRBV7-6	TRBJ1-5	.	CASSLGLGQPQHF	TGTGCCAGCAGCTTGGGGTTAGGTCAGCCCCAGCATTTT
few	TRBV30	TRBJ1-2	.	CAWKQEPSHYGYTF	TGTGCCTGGAAACAGGAGCCAAGTCACTATGGCTACACCTTC
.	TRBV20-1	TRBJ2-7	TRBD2	CSARRTGGPLEQYF	TGCAGTGCTAGAAGGACGGGAGGGCCTCTTGAGCAGTACTTC
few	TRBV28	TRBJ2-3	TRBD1	CASSLPGTGGTDTQYF	TGTGCCAGCAGTTTACCCGGGACAGGGGGCACAGATACGCAGTATTTT
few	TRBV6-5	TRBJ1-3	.	CASSYSARPPSGNTIYF	TGTGCCAGCAGTTACTCGGCGCGGCCCCCCTCTGGAAACACCATATATTTT
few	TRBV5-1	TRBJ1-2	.	CASSLAGQFPNYGYTF	TGCGCCAGCAGCTTGGCCGGACAGTTTCCTAACTATGGCTACACCTTC
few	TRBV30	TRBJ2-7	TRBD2	CAWSHGTTDEQYF	TGTGCCTGGAGTCACGGGACTACAGACGAGCAGTACTTC
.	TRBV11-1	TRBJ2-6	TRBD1	CASSFPRRGQGSGANVLTF	TGTGCCAGCAGCTTCCCCCGCAGGGGGCAGGGCTCTGGGGCCAACGTCCTGACTTTC
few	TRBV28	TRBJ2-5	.	CASSTYVETQYF	TGTGCCAGCAGCACCTATGTAGAGACCCAGTACTTC
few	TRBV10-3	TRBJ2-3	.	CAISELTDTQYF	TGTGCCATCAGTGAGTTGACAGATACGCAGTATTTT
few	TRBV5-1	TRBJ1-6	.	CASSPGLGGNSPLHF	TGCGCCAGCAGCCCGGGACTCGGAGGGAATTCACCCCTCCACTTT
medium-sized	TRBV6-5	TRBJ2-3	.	CASGTGTDTQYF	TGTGCCAGTGGGACGGGCACAGATACGCAGTATTTT
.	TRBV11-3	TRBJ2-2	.	CASSLNTVGGELFF	TGTGCCAGCAGCCTAAACACCGTCGGCGGGGAGCTGTTTTTT
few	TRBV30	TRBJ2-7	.	CAWSVPPPGPYEQYF	TGTGCCTGGAGTGTACCGCCACCTGGCCCCTACGAGCAGTACTTC
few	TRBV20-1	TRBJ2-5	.	CSARKITGRGETQYF	TGCAGTGCTAGAAAAATTACAGGGAGAGGGGAGACCCAGTACTTC
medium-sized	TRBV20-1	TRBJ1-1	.	CSARFPGQNTEAFF	TGCAGTGCTAGATTTCCGGGCCAGAACACTGAAGCTTTCTTT
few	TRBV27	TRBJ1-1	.	CASRLMTVNTEAFF	TGTGCCAGCAGACTTATGACAGTGAACACTGAAGCTTTCTTT